This T cell receptor (beta chain) was profiled in a study of T cells in Graves' hyperthyroidism and ophthalmopathy. Ophthalmopathy patients showed a Clinical Activity Score of at least 3, NOSPECS grade of at least 4 and duration under 3 months. Germline V gives CDR1 LNHNV, CDR2 YYDKDF (reference sequence). V was cut by 5 bases and J by 2 bases, with 10 bases left in between. The CDR3 contains 14 residues. RNA transcripts gave rise to amplified TCR beta CDR3 regions. A set of HTBI primers served as the primers for a first-round RT-PCR of the TCR CDR3. Each CDR3 protein gets one entry after TCRdb re-called the multiplex PCR reads with MiXCR. The repertoire consists of around 600,000 distinct CDR3 sequences, with 15% to 20% occurring once and the leading ten covering about 3.5%.

The material sequenced was blood. The TCR originated in a woman aged 40-49 years with Graves' ophthalmopathy. The rearrangement links TRBV15 to TRBJ2-1; tentative D call: TRBD2 (6 bases). For the CDR3, the DNA is TGTGCCACCAGCGCCTCGGGAGCCTACAATGAGCAGTTCTTC. Its protein is CATSASGAYNEQFF.